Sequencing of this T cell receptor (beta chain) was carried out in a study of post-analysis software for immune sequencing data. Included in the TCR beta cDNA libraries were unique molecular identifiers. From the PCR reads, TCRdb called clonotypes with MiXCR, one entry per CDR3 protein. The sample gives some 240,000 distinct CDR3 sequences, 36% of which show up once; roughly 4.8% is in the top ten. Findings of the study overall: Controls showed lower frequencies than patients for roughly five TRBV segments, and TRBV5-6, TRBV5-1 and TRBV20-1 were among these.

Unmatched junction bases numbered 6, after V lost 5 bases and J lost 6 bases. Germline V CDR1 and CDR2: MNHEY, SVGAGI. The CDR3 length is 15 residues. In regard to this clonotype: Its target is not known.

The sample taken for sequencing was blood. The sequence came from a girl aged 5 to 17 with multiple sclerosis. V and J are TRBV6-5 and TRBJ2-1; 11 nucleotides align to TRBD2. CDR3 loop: CASSLAGGPSNEQFF. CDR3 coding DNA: TGTGCCAGCAGTCTAGCGGGAGGTCCGTCCAATGAGCAGTTCTTC.